This TCR beta chain was identified during a study of blood T cell repertoires in COVID-19. Overall study context: Acute-phase and convalescent COVID-19 samples originated in the United States, Italy and Spain. The cDNA or gDNA used as material had been derived from T cells, B-cell-depleted T cells, or PBMCs.

A word on this clone: Sequence at one end of the junction differs from germline and may be a read error. The sample has other DNA sequences that encode this CDR3 too.

Original methodology: Nucleated cell counts were estimated from reference gene primer amplification. The data were produced by immunoSEQ multiplex PCR, yet TCRdb's version contains in-frame clones alone and is incomplete. The DNA was the basis for D and trimming; V, J and clone size are from that table. The repertoire includes about 670,000 clones, about 87% of them detected once, and more than 0.25% sits in the top ten. The sample taken for sequencing was peripheral blood. This TCR was sampled from a young woman with acute or convalescent COVID-19.

The CDR3 loop reads CAISESFQTGMNTEAFF. CDR3 nucleotide sequence: TGTGCTATCAGTGAGTCTTTTCAGACAGGGATGAACACTGAAGCTTTCTTT. J is TRBJ1-1 and V is TRBV10-3, with 7 bases fitting TRBD1. The CDR3 sequence is 17 residues long. Germline assignment: CDR1 ENHRY and CDR2 SYGVKD.